This T cell receptor beta chain was identified during a study of T cell responses to AZD1222 COVID-19 vaccine. The study, taken as a whole, reports: Repertoire sampling happened only post peak T cell response. Baseline antibody screening turned up just five to seven seropositive AZD1222 recipients.

Pooled together were second doses at about 4 or about 12 weeks. Produced via immunoSEQ multiplex PCR; TCRdb's table is partial and in-frame only. There are 150,000 or so clones in the sample; 92% occur only once, and around 0.99% lies in the top ten. The germline V gene has CDR1 GTSNPN and CDR2 SVGIG (reference sequence). The CDR3 spans 12 residues. Trimming removed 4 bases at V and 0 bases at J, with 4 bases between. Comment on this clone: Its target is not known.

The sample was peripheral blood, taken 28 days after the second AZD1222 dose. This TCR was recovered from an adult who received the AZD1222 COVID-19 vaccine. This rearrangement joins TRBV30 to TRBJ1-3; no reliable D call. The CDR3 spells CAWTPSGNTIYF. The CDR3 nucleotides are TGTGCCTGGACTCCCTCTGGAAACACCATATATTTT.